This is a list of T cell receptor beta chains from one sample in a study of blood T cell repertoires in COVID-19. Clones were read by immunoSEQ multiplex PCR, and TCRdb kept only the in-frame ones, dropping some. The table lists hundreds of thousands of clones, over 80% of them singletons, with roughly 0.25% in the top ten. The sample taken for sequencing was peripheral blood. Source of these receptors: a young woman with acute or convalescent COVID-19. CDR3s leave out the opening cysteine and the closing phenylalanine or tryptophan.

>TRBV6-4
ASSSTANTEAF
>TRBV5-4
ASSLKRGDNEQF
>TRBV5-6
ASNKGDTDTQY
>TRBV9
ASQGVSGSSTDTQY
>TRBV13
ASSILRDSPYEQY
>TRBV12-3/TRBV12-4
ASSPSKYGYT
>TRBV15
ATSRDVVDRGHQPQH
>TRBV19
ATSREGRPIYGYT
>TRBV12-5
ASGSRLARYNEQF
>TRBV9
ASSAPTGNLDYGYT
>TRBV13
ASSMGQGGSYEQY
>TRBV25-1
ASSAPGQGHNEQF
>TRBV11-3
ASSLDGHPTSEQY
>TRBV5-1
ASSRTSVGETQY
>TRBV10-3
AISPSPGQGAGGGYT
>TRBV6-4
ASSDGGTAYGYT
>TRBV23-1
ASRDTDTQY
>TRBV5-1
ASSARTRDRVGIR
>TRBV6-1
ASSEGPKAF
>TRBV4-1
ASSQGEMGRPGEQY
>TRBV24-1
ATSQGYGYT
>TRBV29-1
SVARETQY
>TRBV3-1/TRBV3-2
ASSQSGGSGELF
>TRBV28
ASSARQGGRVTEAF
>TRBV27
ASSLGGPLYGYT
>TRBV6-2/TRBV6-3
ASSYAGAYTGELF
>TRBV10-2
ASSETGYQPQH
>TRBV3-1/TRBV3-2
ASSQVGGGRSNSPLH
>TRBV5-6
ASSLLTGSSYNSPLH
>TRBV7-9
ASSLRAVGRGFTGELF
>TRBV5-1
ASSLTPQGADQPQH
>TRBV5-5
ASSLYEGYGYT
>TRBV11-2
ASSLGVRRGYT
>TRBV5-1
ASSFKSSYEQY
>TRBV6-5
ASSYRHNSNQPQH
>TRBV18
ASSPPTLRSGEQF
>TRBV1
TSSHPIPLVSDTQY
>TRBV13
ASSFRTPDHGYT
>TRBV5-4
ASSLSPQGGETQY
>TRBV2
ASSPTGGSYEQY
>TRBV11-2
ASSLHFGGPGEQY
>TRBV27
ASSLSGGTSYEQY
>TRBV2
ASRNRDRGNGYT
>TRBV19
ASSRQGSNQPQH
>TRBV6-5
ASSLRTEAYEQY
>TRBV19
ASIGGYQPQH
>TRBV24-1
ATSEKTGLGTYEQY
>TRBV13
ASSFRHLSFYEQY
>TRBV4-3
ASSQDEGVTYEQY
>TRBV19
ASSIIDSLGNQPQH
>TRBV4-1
ASSQRGGDRGPETQY
>TRBV7-5
ARSHTNTGELF
>TRBV14
ASSQQGLGGDEQY
>TRBV6-5
ASRLDRSYGYT
>TRBV6-1
ASSALVGGRGSGANVLT
>TRBV21-1
ALRSTDTQY
>TRBV9
ASSAPGLNYNEQF
>TRBV2
ASRVTANTEAF
>TRBV19
ASSIGGQGAMETQY
>TRBV7-2
ASSFWTGNYGYT